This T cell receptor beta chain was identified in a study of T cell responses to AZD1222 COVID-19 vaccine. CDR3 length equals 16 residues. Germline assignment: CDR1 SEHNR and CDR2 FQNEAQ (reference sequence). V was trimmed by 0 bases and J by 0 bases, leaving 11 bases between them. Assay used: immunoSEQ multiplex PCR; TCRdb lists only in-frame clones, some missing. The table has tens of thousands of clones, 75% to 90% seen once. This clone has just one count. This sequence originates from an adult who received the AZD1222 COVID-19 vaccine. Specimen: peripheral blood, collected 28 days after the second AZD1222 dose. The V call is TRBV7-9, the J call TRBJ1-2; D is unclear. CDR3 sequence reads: CASSLALAAANYGYTF. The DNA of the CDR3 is TGTGCCAGCAGCTTAGCCTTGGCGGCTGCTAACTATGGCTACACCTTC.